This T cell receptor (beta chain) originates from a study of T cell repertoires in cytomegalovirus infection. In the study overall: Based on public TCR beta signatures, there were indications of CMV infection and of a matching HLA type.

The V and J ends lost 8 bases and 0 bases respectively, with 13 bases between them. The germline V gene encodes CDR1 SNHLY and CDR2 FYNNEI. This CDR3 spans 15 amino acids. TCRdb itself ran the reads through MiXCR, one entry per CDR3 protein. The sample holds about 310,000 distinct CDR3 sequences, around 9.1% seen once. The V and J genes are TRBV2 and TRBJ1-4, with unresolved D. The clonotype originates from a human donor in good health (CMV status not recorded). Some clones in this sample may be carry-over from other donors' samples. The sample consisted of PBMCs. CDR3 bases: TGTGCCAGCTCCCAACGGGGAACAACTAATGAAAAACTGTTTTTT. Amino acids: CASSQRGTTNEKLFF.